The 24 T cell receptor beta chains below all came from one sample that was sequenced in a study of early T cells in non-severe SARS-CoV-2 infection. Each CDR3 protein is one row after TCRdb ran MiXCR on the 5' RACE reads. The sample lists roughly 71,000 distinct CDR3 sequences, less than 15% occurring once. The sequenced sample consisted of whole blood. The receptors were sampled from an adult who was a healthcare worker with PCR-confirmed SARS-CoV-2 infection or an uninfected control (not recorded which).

The DNA for the CDR3 is TGTGCCAGCTCACCACGACTCACTCAGTCGAATGAGCAGTTCTTC. It specifies CASSPRLTQSNEQFF. This chain uses TRBV18 with TRBJ2-1, with D unclear. CDR1 and CDR2 (germline): KGHSH, LQKENI. Trimming took 1 base from V and 7 from J, leaving 14 bases between them. This CDR3 is built from 15 residues.

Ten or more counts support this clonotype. In DNA form, the CDR3 reads TGCGCCAGCAGCTTGGGCAGCACGACAGATACGCAGTATTTT. It is translated as CASSLGSTTDTQYF. This chain connects TRBV5-1 to TRBJ2-3, with D hard to call. Trimming shortened V by 0 bases and J by 3 bases, and 8 bases separated the two germline ends. Germline V gene sequence: CDR1 SGHRS, CDR2 YFSETQ. The CDR3 runs to 14 residues.

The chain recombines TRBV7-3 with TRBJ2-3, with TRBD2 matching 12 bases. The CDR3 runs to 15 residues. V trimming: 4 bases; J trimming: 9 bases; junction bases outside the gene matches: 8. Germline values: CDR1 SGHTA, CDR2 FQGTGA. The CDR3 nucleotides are TGTGCCAGCAGCTCCTCTAGCGGGGGGGCCTGGACGCAGTATTTT. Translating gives CASSSSSGGAWTQYF.

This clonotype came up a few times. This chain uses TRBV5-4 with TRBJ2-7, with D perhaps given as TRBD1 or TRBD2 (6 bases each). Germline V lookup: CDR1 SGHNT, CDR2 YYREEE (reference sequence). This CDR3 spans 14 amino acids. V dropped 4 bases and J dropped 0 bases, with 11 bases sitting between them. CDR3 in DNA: TGTGCCAGCAGCCGGACGGGGGCCTCCTACGAGCAGTACTTC. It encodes CASSRTGASYEQYF.

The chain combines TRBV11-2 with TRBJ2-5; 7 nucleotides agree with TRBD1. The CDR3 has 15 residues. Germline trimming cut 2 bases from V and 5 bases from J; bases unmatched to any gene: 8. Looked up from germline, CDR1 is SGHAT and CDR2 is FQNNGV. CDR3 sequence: CASSLPNRGAETQYF. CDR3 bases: TGTGCCAGCAGCTTACCCAACAGGGGCGCGGAGACCCAGTACTTC.

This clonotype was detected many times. CDR3: CASSYSSTDTQYF. The DNA for the CDR3 is TGTGCCAGCAGTTACTCGAGCACAGATACGCAGTATTTT. The chain recombines TRBV6-2 or TRBV6-3 with TRBJ2-3; D remains ambiguous. CDR1 and CDR2 from the germline V gene are MNHEY and SVGEGT. The CDR3 totals 13 residues. The V end was cut by 0 bases, the J end by 0 bases, with 1 base between.

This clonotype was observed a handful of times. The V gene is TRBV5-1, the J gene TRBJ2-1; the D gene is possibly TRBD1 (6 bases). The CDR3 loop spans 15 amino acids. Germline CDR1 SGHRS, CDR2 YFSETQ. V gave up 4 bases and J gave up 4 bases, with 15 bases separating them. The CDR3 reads CASSNQGLGYNEQFF. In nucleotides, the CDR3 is TGCGCCAGCAGCAACCAGGGGCTTGGTTACAATGAGCAGTTCTTC.

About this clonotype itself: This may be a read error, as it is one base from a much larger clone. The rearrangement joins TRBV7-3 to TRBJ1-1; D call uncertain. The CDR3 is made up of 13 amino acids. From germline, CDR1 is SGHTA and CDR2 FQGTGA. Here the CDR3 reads CTSSLDPNTEAFF. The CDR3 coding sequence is TGTACCAGCAGCTTAGACCCGAACACTGAAGCTTTCTTT.

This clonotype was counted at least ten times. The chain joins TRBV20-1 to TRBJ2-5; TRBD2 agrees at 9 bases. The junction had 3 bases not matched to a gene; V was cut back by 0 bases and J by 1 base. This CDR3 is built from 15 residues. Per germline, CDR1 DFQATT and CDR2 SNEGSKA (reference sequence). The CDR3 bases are TGCAGTGCTAGAGATGCTAGCGGGGCCCAAGAGACCCAGTACTTC. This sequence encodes CSARDASGAQETQYF.

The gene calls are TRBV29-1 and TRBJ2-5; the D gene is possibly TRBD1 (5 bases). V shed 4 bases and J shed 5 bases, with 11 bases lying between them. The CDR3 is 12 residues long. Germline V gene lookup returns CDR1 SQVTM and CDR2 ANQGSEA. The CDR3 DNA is TGCAGCGTTGTCGGACATAGCGAGACCCAGTACTTC. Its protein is CSVVGHSETQYF.

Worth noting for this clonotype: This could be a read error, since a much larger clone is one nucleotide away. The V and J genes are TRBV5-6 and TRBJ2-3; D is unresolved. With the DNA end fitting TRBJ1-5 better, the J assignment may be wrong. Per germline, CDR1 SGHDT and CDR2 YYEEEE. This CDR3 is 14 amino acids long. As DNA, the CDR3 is TGTGCCAGCAGCTTGGGGCTAGGCACAGATACGCAGCATTTT. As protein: CASSLGLGTDTQHF.

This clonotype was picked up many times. CDR3 amino acids: CASTEQGPAGELFF. The CDR3 DNA reads TGTGCCAGCACCGAACAGGGTCCTGCCGGGGAGCTGTTTTTT. V usage is TRBV12-3 or TRBV12-4 and J usage is TRBJ2-2, with a weak D call TRBD1 (6 bases). This CDR3 contains 14 residues. Trimming removed 7 bases at V and 6 bases at J, with 15 bases between.

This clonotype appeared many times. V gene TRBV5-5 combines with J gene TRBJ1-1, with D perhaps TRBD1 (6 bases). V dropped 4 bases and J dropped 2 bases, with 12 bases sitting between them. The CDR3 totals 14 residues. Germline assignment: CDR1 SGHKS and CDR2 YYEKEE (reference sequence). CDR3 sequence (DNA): TGTGCCAGCAGCCCTGGACAGCCCAACACTGAAGCTTTCTTT. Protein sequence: CASSPGQPNTEAFF.

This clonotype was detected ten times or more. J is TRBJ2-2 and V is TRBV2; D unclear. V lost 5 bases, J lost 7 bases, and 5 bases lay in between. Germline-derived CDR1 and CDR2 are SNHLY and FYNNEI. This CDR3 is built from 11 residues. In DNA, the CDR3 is TGTGCCAGCAGTATCCGCGGGGAGCTGTTTTTT. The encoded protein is CASSIRGELFF. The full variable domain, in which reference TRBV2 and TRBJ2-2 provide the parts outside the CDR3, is EPEVTQTPSHQVTQMGQEVILRCVPISNHLYFYWYRQILGQKVEFLVSFYNNEISEKSEIFDDQFSVERPDGSNFTLKIRSTKLEDSAMYFCASSIRGELFFGEGSRLTVL.

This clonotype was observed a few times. The CDR3 bases are TGTGCCAGCAGCCAATTTTTGCAGGCGGGCTACGAGCAGTACTTC. Protein sequence: CASSQFLQAGYEQYF. The V call is TRBV3-1, the J call TRBJ2-7; D might be TRBD2 (5 bases). In germline, CDR1 is LGHDT, CDR2 YNNKEL (reference sequence). This CDR3 has 15 residues. V was pared by 2 bases and J by 3 bases, with 14 bases between.

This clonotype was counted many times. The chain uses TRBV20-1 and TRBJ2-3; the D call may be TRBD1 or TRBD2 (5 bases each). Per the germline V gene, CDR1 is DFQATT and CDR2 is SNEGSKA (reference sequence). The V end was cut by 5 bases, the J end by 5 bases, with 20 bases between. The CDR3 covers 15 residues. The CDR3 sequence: CSAPRYVRGLDTQYF. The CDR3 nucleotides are TGCAGTGCTCCGCGATACGTGAGGGGCTTAGATACGCAGTATTTT.

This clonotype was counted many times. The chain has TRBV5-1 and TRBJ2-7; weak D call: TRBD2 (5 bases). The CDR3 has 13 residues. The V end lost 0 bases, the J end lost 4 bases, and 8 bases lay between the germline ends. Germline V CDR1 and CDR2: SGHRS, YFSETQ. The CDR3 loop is CASSLGGLYEQYF. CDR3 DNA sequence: TGCGCCAGCAGCTTGGGAGGGTTGTACGAGCAGTACTTC.

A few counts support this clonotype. CDR3 in amino acids: CSAQVLGYKGTQYF. CDR3 bases: TGCAGTGCCCAGGTTCTGGGGTACAAGGGGACCCAGTACTTC. The chain carries TRBV20-1 and TRBJ2-5, with unresolved D. CDR1 and CDR2 (germline): DFQATT, SNEGSKA (reference sequence). The V gene lost 6 bases and the J gene lost 7 bases, with 21 bases spanning the gap. This CDR3 has 14 amino acids.

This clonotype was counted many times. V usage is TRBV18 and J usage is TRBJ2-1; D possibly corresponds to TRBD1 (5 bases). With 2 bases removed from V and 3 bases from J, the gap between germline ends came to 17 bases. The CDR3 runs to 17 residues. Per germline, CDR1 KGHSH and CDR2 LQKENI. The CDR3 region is CASSPRVQTEHYNEQFF. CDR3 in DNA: TGTGCCAGCTCACCAAGAGTCCAGACAGAGCACTACAATGAGCAGTTCTTC.

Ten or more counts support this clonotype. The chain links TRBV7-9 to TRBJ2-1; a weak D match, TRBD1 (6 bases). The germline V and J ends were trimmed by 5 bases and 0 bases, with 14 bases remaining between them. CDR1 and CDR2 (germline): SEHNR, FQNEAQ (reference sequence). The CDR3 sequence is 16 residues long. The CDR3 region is CASSPQQGPSYNEQFF. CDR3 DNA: TGTGCCAGCAGCCCACAACAGGGTCCCTCCTACAATGAGCAGTTCTTC.

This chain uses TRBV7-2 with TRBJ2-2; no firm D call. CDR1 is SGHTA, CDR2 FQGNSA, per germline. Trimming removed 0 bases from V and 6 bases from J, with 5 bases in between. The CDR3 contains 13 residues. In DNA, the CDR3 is TGTGCCAGCAGCTTAGCAATCGCCGGGGAGCTGTTTTTT. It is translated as CASSLAIAGELFF.

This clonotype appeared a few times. Here the CDR3 DNA reads TGTGCCAGCAGTGATGGGGGTTCCTACGAGCAGTACTTC. This encodes CASSDGGSYEQYF. This chain connects TRBV6-5 to TRBJ2-7; either TRBD1 or TRBD2 may fit D (5 bases each). The CDR3 covers 13 residues. V dropped 5 bases and J dropped 1 base, with 9 bases sitting between them. CDR1 is MNHEY and CDR2 is SVGAGI in the germline V gene.

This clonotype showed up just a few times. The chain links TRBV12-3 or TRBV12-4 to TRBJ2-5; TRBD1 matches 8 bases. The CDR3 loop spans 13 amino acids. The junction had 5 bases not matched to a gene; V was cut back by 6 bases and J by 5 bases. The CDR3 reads CASRTGAGETQYF. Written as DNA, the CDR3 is TGTGCCAGCAGGACAGGGGCTGGGGAGACCCAGTACTTC.

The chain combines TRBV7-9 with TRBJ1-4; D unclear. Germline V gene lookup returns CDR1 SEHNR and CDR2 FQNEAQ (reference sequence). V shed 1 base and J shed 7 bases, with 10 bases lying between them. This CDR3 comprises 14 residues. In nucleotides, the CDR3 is TGTGCCAGCAGCTTAGACCTAGGTGCTGAAAAACTGTTTTTT. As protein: CASSLDLGAEKLFF. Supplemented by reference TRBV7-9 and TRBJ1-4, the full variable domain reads DTGVSQNPRHKITKRGQNVTFRCDPISEHNRLYWYRQTLGQGPEFLTYFQNEAQLEKSRLLSDRFSAERPKGSFSTLEIQRTEQGDSAMYLCASSLDLGAEKLFFGSGTQLSVL.